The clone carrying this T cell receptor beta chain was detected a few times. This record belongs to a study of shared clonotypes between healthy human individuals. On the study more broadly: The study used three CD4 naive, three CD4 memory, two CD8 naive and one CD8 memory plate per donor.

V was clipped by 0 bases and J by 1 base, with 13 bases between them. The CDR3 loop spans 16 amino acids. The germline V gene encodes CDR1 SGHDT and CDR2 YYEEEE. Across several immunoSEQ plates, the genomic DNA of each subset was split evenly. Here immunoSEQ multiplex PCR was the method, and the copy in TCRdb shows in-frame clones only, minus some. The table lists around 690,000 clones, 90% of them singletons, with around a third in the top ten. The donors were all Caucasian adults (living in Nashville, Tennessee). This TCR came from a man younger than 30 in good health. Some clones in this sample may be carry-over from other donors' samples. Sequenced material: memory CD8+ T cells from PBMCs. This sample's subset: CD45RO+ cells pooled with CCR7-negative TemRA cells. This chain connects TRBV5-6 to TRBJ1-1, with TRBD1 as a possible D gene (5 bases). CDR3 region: CASSLGPKTANTEAFF. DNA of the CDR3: TGTGCCAGCAGCTTGGGCCCCAAGACAGCGAACACTGAAGCTTTCTTT.